The next 26 T cell receptor beta chains were all read from a single sample in a study of blood T cell repertoires in COVID-19. The table came from immunoSEQ multiplex PCR; TCRdb's copy has only in-frame clones and leaves some out. The data contain about 190,000 clones, roughly 78% of them seen just once; the ten biggest clones take up about 2.8%. The sequencing sample was made of peripheral blood. Source of these receptors: a woman aged 80 or over with active or convalescent COVID-19.

The genes are TRBV5-1 and TRBJ2-7; a weak D match, TRBD2 (6 bases). From germline, CDR1 is SGHRS and CDR2 YFSETQ. The CDR3 contains 13 residues. Trimming took 5 bases from V and 4 from J, leaving 13 bases between them. The DNA of the CDR3 is TGCGCCAGCAGTTGGGGGGTGACTTACGAGCAGTACTTC. As protein: CASSWGVTYEQYF.

V is TRBV29-1 and J is TRBJ1-1; 7 bases match TRBD1. The CDR3 consists of 15 residues. From germline, CDR1 is SQVTM and CDR2 ANQGSEA. The V gene end was trimmed by 4 bases and the J gene end by 1 base; junction bases not matched to a gene: 9. CDR3: CSVGGTGDTNTEAFF. In DNA form, the CDR3 reads TGCAGCGTTGGAGGAACAGGGGATACGAACACTGAAGCTTTCTTT.

This chain uses TRBV5-1 with TRBJ2-3, with TRBD1 matching 8 bases. The germline gives CDR1 SGHRS, CDR2 YFSETQ. This CDR3 contains 15 residues. With V trimmed by 0 bases and J by 5 bases, 5 bases remained unmatched. Here the CDR3 reads CASSLDGQGEDTQYF. The CDR3 bases are TGCGCCAGCAGCTTGGACGGACAGGGTGAAGATACGCAGTATTTT.

The V call is TRBV6-5, the J call TRBJ1-1, with a weak D call TRBD1 (5 bases). Per germline, CDR1 MNHEY and CDR2 SVGAGI. Trimming left V 4 bases short and J 3 bases short, with 12 bases between. There are 14 residues in the CDR3. In DNA, the CDR3 is TGTGCCAGCAGTTTTCGGGGGGTCGACACTGAAGCTTTCTTT. Amino acids: CASSFRGVDTEAFF.

V gene TRBV10-3 combines with J gene TRBJ1-1; D is unresolved. The CDR3 totals 13 residues. From germline, CDR1 is ENHRY and CDR2 SYGVKD. Trimming left V 7 bases short and J 4 bases short, with 13 bases between. The CDR3 DNA is TGTGCCATCACCCAAAGCCCGGGCACTGAAGCTTTCTTT. This translates into CAITQSPGTEAFF.

This clone was observed a single time. V and J are TRBV7-2 and TRBJ2-7; D possibly corresponds to TRBD1 (6 bases). V shed 1 base and J shed 3 bases, with 13 bases lying between them. This CDR3 has 15 residues. Germline CDR1 and CDR2: SGHTA and FQGNSA. DNA of the CDR3: TGTGCCAGCAGCTTAGAGAGACAGGTCTTCTACGAGCAGTACTTC. Its translation: CASSLERQVFYEQYF.

This chain connects TRBV24-1 to TRBJ2-5; 7 bases are shared with TRBD1. This CDR3 has 16 amino acids. In germline, CDR1 is KGHDR, CDR2 SFDVKD. With 3 bases clipped from V and 2 bases from J, the junction kept 8 bases outside the gene matches. CDR3 loop: CATSDLDRTLQETQYF. The CDR3 DNA reads TGTGCCACCAGTGATCTGGACAGGACACTACAAGAGACCCAGTACTTC.

The gene calls are TRBV24-1 and TRBJ2-3, with 11 bases lining up with TRBD2. V lost 4 bases to trimming and J lost 5 bases; unmatched junction nucleotides: 7. Per germline, CDR1 KGHDR and CDR2 SFDVKD. CDR3 length equals 16 residues. As DNA, the CDR3 is TGTGCCACCAGTGACTTTAGCGGGGGGGCCATAGATACGCAGTATTTT. Protein product: CATSDFSGGAIDTQYF.

The chain links TRBV5-1 to TRBJ1-4, with a weak D call TRBD1 (5 bases). The germline V and J ends were trimmed by 4 bases and 0 bases, with 10 bases remaining between them. Germline assignment: CDR1 SGHRS and CDR2 YFSETQ. This CDR3 has 15 amino acids. DNA for the CDR3: TGCGCCAGCAGCCGGACACCTACAACTAATGAAAAACTGTTTTTT. Translation gives CASSRTPTTNEKLFF.

The chain has TRBV28 and TRBJ1-4, with TRBD1 matching 9 bases. Looked up from germline, CDR1 is MDHEN and CDR2 is SYDVKM. The CDR3 spans 16 residues. The CDR3 DNA follows: TGTGCTTCGGGGACCGGGACAGGGTTTTTCAATGAAAAACTGTTTTTT. The encoded protein is CASGTGTGFFNEKLFF.

The chain couples TRBV27 to TRBJ1-2; possibly TRBD1 for D (6 bases). This CDR3 region has 15 residues. The V gene lost 6 bases and the J gene lost 6 bases, with 20 bases spanning the gap. Germline assignment: CDR1 MNHEY and CDR2 SMNVEV (reference sequence). The DNA of the CDR3 is TGTGCCAGCAGCCTGGAGGGGGGGTCGCCCCATGGCTACACCTTC. It encodes CASSLEGGSPHGYTF.

The V and J genes are TRBV6-5 and TRBJ1-1; TRBD1 matches at 9 bases. V was clipped by 5 bases and J by 4 bases; unmatched bases: 8. Germline V gene sequence: CDR1 MNHEY, CDR2 SVGAGI. The CDR3 contains 15 residues. CDR3 DNA sequence: TGTGCCAGCAGTATACAGGGGGCGGGAGTCACTGAAGCTTTCTTT. This translates into CASSIQGAGVTEAFF.

This chain links TRBV5-6 with TRBJ2-2; D is perhaps TRBD2 (6 bases). The CDR3 totals 14 residues. Per the germline V gene, CDR1 is SGHDT and CDR2 is YYEEEE. Deletions cut 4 bases from V and 5 bases from J, with 12 bases between. The CDR3 DNA reads as TGTGCCAGCAGCAGACCTCGGGGGACCGGGGAGCTGTTTTTT. It yields the protein CASSRPRGTGELFF. Supplemented by reference TRBV5-6 and TRBJ2-2, the full variable domain reads DAGVTQSPTHLIKTRGQQVTLRCSPKSGHDTVSWYQQALGQGPQFIFQYYEEEERQRGNFPDRFSGHQFPNYSSELNVNALLLGDSALYLCASSRPRGTGELFFGEGSRLTVL.

This clone was recorded once. This sample includes further DNA sequences coding for the same CDR3. The V gene is TRBV7-2, the J gene TRBJ2-1; TRBD1 aligns across 9 bases. V was pared by 5 bases and J by 4 bases, with 6 bases of the junction left unmatched. Germline V gene lookup returns CDR1 SGHTA and CDR2 FQGNSA. CDR3 length: 15 residues. The CDR3 spells CASSLDRGAYNEQFF. DNA of the CDR3: TGTGCCAGCAGCCTAGACAGGGGGGCATACAATGAGCAGTTCTTC.

The V call is TRBV9, the J call TRBJ1-3; D is ambiguous. Looked up from germline, CDR1 is SGDLS and CDR2 is YYNGEE. V shed 4 bases and J shed 6 bases, with 8 bases lying between them. The CDR3 length is 12 residues. CDR3 bases: TGTGCCAGCAGCTTAAGCGAAAACACCATATATTTT. This sequence encodes CASSLSENTIYF. The full variable domain, rest sourced from reference TRBV9 and TRBJ1-3, is DSGVTQTPKHLITATGQRVTLRCSPRSGDLSVYWYQQSLDQGLQFLIQYYNGEERAKGNILERFSAQQFPDLHSELNLSSLELGDSALYFCASSLSENTIYFGEGSWLTVV.

The chain joins TRBV2 to TRBJ1-5; D gene unclear. V was pared by 7 bases and J by 5 bases, with 9 bases between. Germline V CDR1 and CDR2: SNHLY, FYNNEI. The CDR3 runs to 12 residues. The CDR3 here is CASNGEDQPQHF. CDR3 DNA: TGTGCCAGCAACGGTGAAGATCAGCCCCAGCATTTT.

The chain couples TRBV6-5 to TRBJ1-1; 7 positions match TRBD1. CDR1 and CDR2 from the germline V gene are MNHEY and SVGAGI. V gave up 0 bases and J gave up 5 bases; unmatched junction bases: 6. The length of the CDR3 is 15 residues. CDR3 residues: CASSYSGQVWTEAFF. The CDR3 nucleotides are TGTGCCAGCAGTTACTCAGGACAGGTATGGACTGAAGCTTTCTTT.

V gene TRBV28 combines with J gene TRBJ2-2, with 7 bases identical to TRBD1. Per the germline V gene, CDR1 is MDHEN and CDR2 is SYDVKM. After removal of 6 bases from V and 3 bases from J, the junction contained 7 bases not matched to a gene. The CDR3 consists of 15 residues. The CDR3, as DNA: TGTGCCAGCAGCTCAGGGGGAGAGGACACCGGGGAGCTGTTTTTT. This sequence encodes CASSSGGEDTGELFF. The variable domain in full, completed from reference TRBV28 and TRBJ2-2, reads DVKVTQSSRYLVKRTGEKVFLECVQDMDHENMFWYRQDPGLGLRLIYFSYDVKMKEKGDIPEGYSVSREKKERFSLILESASTNQTSMYLCASSSGGEDTGELFFGEGSRLTVL.

The chain uses TRBV19 and TRBJ2-1, with a tentative D call TRBD2 (5 bases). Trimming pared 2 bases from V and 10 bases from J, leaving 18 bases between. The CDR3 totals 15 residues. CDR1 is LNHDA and CDR2 is SQIVND in the germline V gene (reference sequence). The CDR3 coding sequence is TGTGCCAGTAGTATAAGCCCCCAAGGGAGTGGCGAGCAGTTCTTC. This encodes CASSISPQGSGEQFF.

Details on this clone: Compared with germline, one end of the junction differs, possibly owing to a read error. J is TRBJ2-3 and V is TRBV4-1; D might be TRBD2 (6 bases). This CDR3 is 13 amino acids long. Per the germline V gene, CDR1 is MGHRA and CDR2 is YSYEKL. CDR3 loop: CASSQDWRASIHF. As DNA, the CDR3 is TGCGCCAGCAGCCAAGATTGGAGGGCTAGCATCCATTTT.

The rearrangement uses TRBV11-2 and TRBJ2-5; TRBD1 is a possible D gene (6 bases). CDR1 is SGHAT, CDR2 FQNNGV, per germline. V shed 5 bases and J shed 1 base, with 14 bases lying between them. This CDR3 comprises 15 residues. CDR3 bases: TGTGCCAGCAGCACAGGGCTTCTCGTCCAAGAGACCCAGTACTTC. It yields the protein CASSTGLLVQETQYF.

The V and J genes are TRBV28 and TRBJ1-1, with D perhaps TRBD1 (6 bases). V dropped 3 bases and J dropped 7 bases, with 18 bases sitting between them. CDR3 size: 15 residues. Germline CDR1 and CDR2: MDHEN and SYDVKM. The CDR3 DNA sequence: TGTGCCAGCAGTTTGGGGGGGGCGCTGATCGGTGAAGCTTTCTTT. Its protein is CASSLGGALIGEAFF.

The J gene is TRBJ2-1, the V gene TRBV5-1; 10 bases align to TRBD2. V lost 4 bases to trimming and J lost 4 bases; unmatched junction nucleotides: 11. CDR3 length: 17 residues. CDR1 is SGHRS and CDR2 is YFSETQ in the germline V gene. The CDR3 DNA is TGCGCCAGCAGCCGGGGACCCGGACTAGCGGAATACAATGAGCAGTTCTTC. It encodes CASSRGPGLAEYNEQFF. Based on the CDR3 plus reference TRBV5-1 and TRBJ2-1, the full variable domain is KAGVTQTPRYLIKTRGQQVTLSCSPISGHRSVSWYQQTPGQGLQFLFEYFSETQRNKGNFPGRFSGRQFSNSRSEMNVSTLELGDSALYLCASSRGPGLAEYNEQFFGPGTRLTVL.

J is TRBJ2-1 and V is TRBV24-1; tentatively, D is TRBD1 (5 bases). The CDR3 extends over 13 amino acids. Looked up from germline, CDR1 is KGHDR and CDR2 is SFDVKD. V gave up 3 bases and J gave up 10 bases, with 12 bases separating them. The CDR3 nucleotides are TGTGCCACCAGTGATGGGGCTAGGCGGGAGCAGTTCTTC. Amino acid sequence: CATSDGARREQFF.

This clone appeared once. The gene calls are TRBV4-1 and TRBJ2-5; the match to TRBD2 covers 15 bases. The V gene's germline CDR1 is MGHRA and CDR2 YSYEKL. The CDR3 consists of 18 residues. V gave up 0 bases and J gave up 7 bases; unmatched junction bases: 9. CDR3 region: CASSQDSGLAGGRGTQYF. The CDR3 DNA is TGCGCCAGCAGCCAAGATTCCGGACTAGCGGGGGGGCGCGGGACCCAGTACTTC.

This clone was seen only a few times. J is TRBJ1-5 and V is TRBV5-4, with a possible D match to TRBD1 (6 bases). CDR3 length equals 13 residues. V lost 2 bases and J 5 bases, leaving 8 bases between the germline ends. Per the germline V gene, CDR1 is SGHNT and CDR2 is YYREEE (reference sequence). CDR3 coding DNA: TGTGCCAGCAGCTTAGGGGGGGATCAGCCCCAGCATTTT. Encoded protein: CASSLGGDQPQHF.